Reported below is one T cell receptor beta chain. Its antigen is not yet known. Per-base quality was not reported, and no clone a single base away is much larger than it. The sample originates from a study of response to subunit inactivated influenza vaccine (dated by TCRdb to 2017 to 2018). Regarding the research as a whole: Deep quantitative T cell receptor repertoire profiling was used in the study to track responses to a trivalent subunit inactivated influenza vaccine.

According to the germline V gene, CDR1 reads SGHAT and CDR2 reads FQNNGV. The CDR3 contains 15 residues, cysteine and phenylalanine counted. Solely the CDR3 DNA is kept, with 45 bases framed from the first base. V and J are truncated by 3 bases and 0 bases respectively, leaving an intervening sequence of 11 bases. Library preparation employed RT-PCR. Sequencing used an Illumina HiSeq 2500. TCRdb redid the processing of the public reads, applying fastp at Q25 and MiXCR, and retained in-frame beta chains. Entries are consolidated by CDR3 protein sequence, retaining the most common genes and DNA. This sample holds roughly 520,000 distinct CDR3 sequences; over 25% were observed only once. The leading ten clones occupy approximately 1.9% of the sample. What the authors observed across the whole study: The authors suggested that each seasonal influenza vaccination may recruit only a limited number of new T cells.

The V and J genes are TRBV11-2 and TRBJ1-2; the D gene lacks a confident call. The TCR sequence derives from a man aged 50-59 years who received an inactivated influenza vaccine. Donor details come from another sample of the same person, matched by shared clones. The source was CD4+ T cells sorted from PBMCs, collected 5 days after vaccination. CDR3 loop: CASSFSGRPNYGYTF. The sequence in DNA is TGTGCCAGCAGCTTCTCCGGGAGACCTAACTATGGCTACACCTTC.